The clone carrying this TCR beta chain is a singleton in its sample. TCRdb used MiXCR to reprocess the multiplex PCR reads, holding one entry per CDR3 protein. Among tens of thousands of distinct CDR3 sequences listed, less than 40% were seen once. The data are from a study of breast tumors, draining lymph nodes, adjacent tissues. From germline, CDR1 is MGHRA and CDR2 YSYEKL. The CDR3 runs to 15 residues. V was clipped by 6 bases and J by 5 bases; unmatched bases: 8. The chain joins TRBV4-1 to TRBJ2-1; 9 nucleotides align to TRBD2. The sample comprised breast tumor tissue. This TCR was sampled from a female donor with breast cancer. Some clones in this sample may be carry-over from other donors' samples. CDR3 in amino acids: CASRCLSGRNNEQFF. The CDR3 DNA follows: TGCGCCAGCAGATGCCTTAGCGGGAGAAACAATGAGCAGTTCTTC.